Listed below are T cell receptor beta chains from one sample, sequenced in a study of OX40 agonist ivuxolimab in advanced cancers. Data came from immunoSEQ multiplex PCR; TCRdb stores just in-frame clones and leaves some out. The data show tens of thousands of clones, around 90% seen once. The sequences come from CD4+ or CD8+ T cells sorted from blood, collected in a trial of the OX40 agonist ivuxolimab. These receptors were collected from an adult with an advanced solid tumor such as melanoma, head and neck, liver or kidney cancer. The CDR3 runs from the conserved cysteine through the conserved F or W. A D gene is named only where the DNA matches it firmly. Rows may omit the clone size; those that give it use once, few, many or a size class.

TRBJ1-4 - - TRBV29-1 CSVEGATNEKLFF TGCAGCGTTGAGGGGGCGACTAATGAAAAACTGTTTTTT
TRBJ2-7 - TRBD2 TRBV4-1 CASSQAGGFEQYF TGCGCCAGCAGCCAAGCCGGGGGGTTCGAGCAGTACTTC
TRBJ2-7 - - TRBV19 CASSIVAQGEQYF TGTGCCAGTAGTATAGTAGCACAGGGCGAGCAGTACTTC
TRBJ2-7 - - TRBV27 CASSLFYSSYEQYF TGTGCCAGCAGTTTATTTTACAGTTCCTACGAGCAGTACTTC
TRBJ2-3 once - TRBV27 CASTDFGGDTQYF TGTGCCAGCACTGACTTTGGGGGAGATACGCAGTATTTT
TRBJ2-5 - - TRBV5-6 CASSLGGGYETQYF TGTGCCAGCAGCCTGGGTGGAGGGTATGAGACCCAGTACTTC
TRBJ2-7 - - TRBV11-2 CASSLDQGAYEQYF TGTGCCAGCAGCTTAGATCAGGGTGCCTACGAGCAGTACTTC
TRBJ2-1 - - TRBV11-2 CASSLGIWTVRDEQFF TGTGCCAGCAGCTTGGGAATTTGGACAGTGAGGGATGAGCAGTTCTTC
TRBJ1-1 - - TRBV6-6 CASSYGPSTEAFF TGTGCCAGCAGTTACGGACCCTCCACTGAAGCTTTCTTT
TRBJ1-2 - - TRBV10-3 CAISDHTTRTNSGYTF TGTGCCATCAGTGACCACACTACACGGACTAATTCTGGCTACACCTTC
TRBJ2-7 - - TRBV29-1 CSAIRGHSYEQYF TGCAGCGCGATCCGGGGACACTCCTACGAGCAGTACTTC
TRBJ2-5 - - TRBV23-1 CASSQCGFRETQYF TGCGCCAGCAGTCAATGTGGGTTCCGGGAGACCCAGTACTTC
TRBJ1-1 - TRBD1 TRBV9 CASGTLDRGVEAFF TGTGCCAGCGGGACCTTGGACAGGGGGGTTGAAGCTTTCTTT
TRBJ2-7 - TRBD1 TRBV5-1 CASSLGQGLSYEQYF TGCGCCAGCAGCTTGGGACAGGGATTGTCCTACGAGCAGTACTTC
TRBJ2-3 once TRBD1 TRBV7-9 CASSSHPTGNTDTQYF TGTGCCAGCAGCTCCCACCCGACAGGGAACACAGATACGCAGTATTTT
TRBJ1-5 once - TRBV19 CASSIDWGGFNQPQHF TGTGCCAGTAGTATAGATTGGGGAGGGTTCAATCAGCCCCAGCATTTT
TRBJ1-1 - - TRBV19 CASSIRHTEAFF TGTGCCAGTAGTATTAGGCACACTGAAGCTTTCTTT
TRBJ1-2 - - TRBV4-1 CASSQGETSVYGYTF TGCGCCAGCAGCCAAGGCGAGACCAGCGTCTATGGCTACACCTTC
TRBJ1-3 - - TRBV4-3 CASSPYRAPGNTIYF TGCGCCAGCAGCCCTTACAGGGCCCCTGGAAACACCATATATTTT
TRBJ1-1 - - TRBV29-1 CSVRVEGLAFF TGCAGCGTGAGGGTAGAAGGTTTGGCTTTCTTT
TRBJ2-2 - TRBD2 TRBV30 CAWSAWPGLAGGYGTGELFF TGTGCCTGGAGTGCATGGCCGGGACTAGCGGGGGGTTATGGCACCGGGGAGCTGTTTTTT
TRBJ1-3 - - TRBV28 CASSLLGRDGNTIYF TGTGCCAGCAGTTTACTTGGGAGGGATGGAAACACCATATATTTT
TRBJ1-6 - - TRBV12-2 CASRAGVGNSPLHF TGTGCAAGTCGCGCGGGGGTGGGCAATTCACCCCTCCACTTT
TRBJ2-7 - TRBD1 TRBV4-1 CASSPIGGDREYEQYF TGCGCCAGCAGCCCTATTGGTGGGGACAGGGAATACGAGCAGTACTTC
TRBJ1-1 - - TRBV25-1 CASREGSGVGAEAFF TGTGCCAGCAGGGAGGGGTCGGGGGTTGGGGCTGAAGCTTTCTTT
TRBJ2-7 - TRBD2 TRBV15 CATSRGLEAGGSYEQYF TGTGCCACCAGCAGAGGCCTCGAAGCGGGGGGGTCCTACGAGCAGTACTTC
TRBJ2-5 - - TRBV7-8 CASSPNLDREETQYF TGTGCCAGCAGCCCTAACCTAGACAGAGAGGAGACCCAGTACTTC
TRBJ2-7 - - TRBV13 CASSTESSYEQYF TGTGCCAGCAGCACCGAGAGCTCCTACGAGCAGTACTTC
TRBJ1-3 - - TRBV2 CASRSGNYGNTIYF TGTGCCAGCAGATCAGGGAACTATGGAAACACCATATATTTT
TRBJ1-2 - - TRBV27 CASSLRSTYGYTF TGTGCCAGCAGTTTACGGAGTACTTATGGCTACACCTTC
TRBJ1-1 - - TRBV4-2 CASSLGPNGRSNTEAFF TGTGCCAGCAGCCTCGGTCCGAACGGACGATCCAACACTGAAGCTTTCTTT
TRBJ2-1 once - TRBV29-1 CSVGGELLSYNEQFF TGCAGCGTTGGGGGAGAGCTCCTTTCCTACAATGAGCAGTTCTTC
TRBJ1-4 - - TRBV11-1 CASSRTGTPNEKLFF TGTGCCAGCAGCCGTACCGGGACTCCTAATGAAAAACTGTTTTTT
TRBJ2-3 - TRBD2 TRBV7-8 CASSSGTSGDTDTQYF TGTGCCAGCAGCTCTGGGACTAGCGGGGACACAGATACGCAGTATTTT
TRBJ2-1 - - TRBV27 CASSFSRVAQFF TGTGCCAGCAGTTTTTCTAGGGTTGCGCAGTTCTTC
TRBJ2-7 once TRBD1 TRBV19 CASSITGGSYEQYF TGTGCCAGTAGTATCACAGGGGGCTCTTACGAGCAGTACTTC
TRBJ2-1 - - TRBV14 CASSQEMGRQEQFF TGTGCCAGCAGCCAAGAAATGGGACGTCAAGAGCAGTTCTTC
TRBJ1-2 - - TRBV19 CASSIDSVGEWDGYTF TGTGCCAGTAGTATAGATTCAGTGGGGGAATGGGATGGCTACACCTTC
TRBJ1-5 - - TRBV6-1 CASSEETEVRQPQHF TGTGCCAGCAGTGAGGAAACAGAAGTTCGGCAGCCCCAGCATTTT
TRBJ2-7 - TRBD1 TRBV30 CARDSEFSYEQYF TGTGCCCGGGACAGCGAATTCTCCTACGAGCAGTACTTC
TRBJ2-1 once - TRBV19 CASSIGTEQFF TGTGCCAGTAGTATCGGGACGGAGCAGTTCTTC
TRBJ2-7 - - TRBV27 CASSWTVPSYEQYF TGTGCCAGCAGTTGGACAGTGCCTTCCTACGAGCAGTACTTC
TRBJ2-7 - - TRBV19 CASSMAAFSYEQYF TGTGCCAGTAGTATGGCAGCTTTCTCGTACGAGCAGTACTTC
TRBJ2-5 - TRBD1 TRBV11-2 CASSFSPAGGIGETQYF TGTGCCAGCAGCTTCAGTCCGGCAGGGGGAATAGGAGAGACCCAGTACTTC
TRBJ2-5 - - TRBV19 CASSSGVAYQETQYF TGTGCCAGTAGTAGCGGGGTGGCGTACCAAGAGACCCAGTACTTC
TRBJ2-7 - - TRBV13 CASSDTRASGYEQYF TGTGCCAGCAGCGACACTCGGGCGAGCGGATACGAGCAGTACTTC
TRBJ1-1 - - TRBV6-6 CASSYPYKLEAFF TGTGCCAGCAGTTACCCTTACAAGCTCGAAGCTTTCTTT
TRBJ1-5 - TRBD1 TRBV27 CASSPGQGHQPQHF TGTGCCAGCAGTCCAGGACAGGGCCATCAGCCCCAGCATTTT
TRBJ2-7 - - TRBV9 CASSVGYSYEQYF TGTGCCAGCAGCGTAGGCTACTCCTACGAGCAGTACTTC
TRBJ2-7 - TRBD2 TRBV29-1 CSVEDSGLGNYEQYF TGCAGCGTTGAAGATTCGGGACTAGGAAACTACGAGCAGTACTTC
TRBJ2-5 - TRBD1 TRBV5-1 CASSLAGGYQETQYF TGCGCCAGCAGCTTGGCAGGGGGATATCAAGAGACCCAGTACTTC
TRBJ2-1 once TRBD2 TRBV5-4 CASSLLAGRSSYNEQFF TGTGCCAGCAGCTTACTAGCGGGGAGGAGCTCCTACAATGAGCAGTTCTTC
TRBJ2-1 - - TRBV5-1 CASSLGTGASYNEQFF TGCGCCAGCAGCTTGGGCACAGGTGCCTCCTACAATGAGCAGTTCTTC
TRBJ1-2 - TRBD1 TRBV6-6 CASSYPQGANYGYTF TGTGCCAGCAGTTACCCGCAGGGGGCTAACTATGGCTACACCTTC
TRBJ1-3 - - TRBV2 CASSAGIGNTIYF TGTGCCAGCAGTGCCGGGATCGGAAACACCATATATTTT